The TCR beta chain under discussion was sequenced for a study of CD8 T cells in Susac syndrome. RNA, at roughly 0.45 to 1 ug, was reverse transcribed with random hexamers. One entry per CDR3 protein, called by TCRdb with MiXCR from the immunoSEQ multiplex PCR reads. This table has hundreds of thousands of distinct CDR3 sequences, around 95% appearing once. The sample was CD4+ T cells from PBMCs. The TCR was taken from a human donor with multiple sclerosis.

The CDR3 loop is CSARDQTGNQPQHF. In nucleotides, the CDR3 is TGCAGTGCTAGAGATCAGACGGGCAATCAGCCCCAGCATTTT. This chain connects TRBV20-1 to TRBJ1-5, with D unresolved. Germline V gene lookup returns CDR1 DFQATT and CDR2 SNEGSKA (reference sequence). Trimming stripped 0 bases from V and 2 bases from J, with 8 bases between. There are 14 residues in the CDR3.